This T cell receptor beta chain is from a study of CD8 T cells in Susac syndrome. Between the trimmed V and J ends, which lost 3 bases and 6 bases, there was a span of 17 bases. Germline CDR1 SGDLS, CDR2 YYNGEE. This CDR3 comprises 15 residues. Random hexamers were used to reverse transcribe an amount of about 0.5 to 1 ug RNA. TCRdb itself ran the immunoSEQ multiplex PCR reads through MiXCR, one entry per CDR3 protein. The sample yields 100,000 to 150,000 distinct CDR3 sequences, over 85% seen once. The rearrangement joins TRBV9 to TRBJ2-3; D uncertain. This receptor was obtained from a human donor with Susac syndrome. Material for sequencing was CD8+ T cells from PBMCs. CDR3 region: CASSERGPVADTQYF. The CDR3 coding sequence is TGTGCCAGCAGCGAGCGAGGCCCCGTGGCGGATACGCAGTATTTT.